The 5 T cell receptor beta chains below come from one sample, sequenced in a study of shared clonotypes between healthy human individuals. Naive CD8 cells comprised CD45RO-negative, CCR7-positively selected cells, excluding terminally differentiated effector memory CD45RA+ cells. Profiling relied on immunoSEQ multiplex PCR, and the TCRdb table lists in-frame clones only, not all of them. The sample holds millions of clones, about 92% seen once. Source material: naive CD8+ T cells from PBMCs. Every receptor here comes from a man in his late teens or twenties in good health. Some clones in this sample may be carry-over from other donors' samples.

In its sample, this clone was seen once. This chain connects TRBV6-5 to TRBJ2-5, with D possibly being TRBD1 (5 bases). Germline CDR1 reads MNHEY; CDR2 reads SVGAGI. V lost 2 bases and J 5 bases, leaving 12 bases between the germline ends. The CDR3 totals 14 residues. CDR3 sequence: CASSYGAARETQYF. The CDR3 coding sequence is TGTGCCAGCAGTTACGGGGCAGCCCGGGAGACCCAGTACTTC.

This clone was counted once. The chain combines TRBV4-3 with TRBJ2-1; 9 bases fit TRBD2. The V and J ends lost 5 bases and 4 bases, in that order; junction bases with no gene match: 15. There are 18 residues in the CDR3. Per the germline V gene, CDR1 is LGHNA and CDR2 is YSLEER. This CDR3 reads CASSSRGGWLAGYNEQFF. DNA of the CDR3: TGCGCCAGCAGCTCCAGGGGTGGGTGGCTAGCGGGGTACAATGAGCAGTTCTTC.

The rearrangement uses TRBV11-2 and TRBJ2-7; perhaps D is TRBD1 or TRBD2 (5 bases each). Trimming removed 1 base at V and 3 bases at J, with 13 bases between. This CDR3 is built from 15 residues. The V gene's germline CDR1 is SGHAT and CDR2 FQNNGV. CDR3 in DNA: TGTGCCAGCAGCTTAGGGTGGGGCGGGTTCTACGAGCAGTACTTC. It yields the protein CASSLGWGGFYEQYF.

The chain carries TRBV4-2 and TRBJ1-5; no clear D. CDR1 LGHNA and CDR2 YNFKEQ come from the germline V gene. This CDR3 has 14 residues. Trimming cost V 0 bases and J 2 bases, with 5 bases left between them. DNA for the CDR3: TGTGCCAGCAGCCAAGAGTTCGGCAATCAGCCCCAGCATTTT. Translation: CASSQEFGNQPQHF.

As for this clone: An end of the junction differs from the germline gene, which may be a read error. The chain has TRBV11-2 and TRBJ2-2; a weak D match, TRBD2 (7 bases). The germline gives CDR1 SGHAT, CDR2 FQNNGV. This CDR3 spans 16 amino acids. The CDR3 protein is CASSLEVGGPTGELFF. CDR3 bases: TGTGCCAGCAGCCTAGAAGTGGGGGGGCCGACCGGGGAGCTGTTTTTT.